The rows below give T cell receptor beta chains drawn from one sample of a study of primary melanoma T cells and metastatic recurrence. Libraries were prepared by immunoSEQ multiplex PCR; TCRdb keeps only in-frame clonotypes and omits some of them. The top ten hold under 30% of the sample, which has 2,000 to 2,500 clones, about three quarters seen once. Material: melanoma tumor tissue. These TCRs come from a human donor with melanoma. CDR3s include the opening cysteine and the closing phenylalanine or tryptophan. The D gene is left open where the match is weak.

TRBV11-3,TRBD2,CASSLGLAGESPNYEQYF
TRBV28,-,CASSFYRAISSYEQYF
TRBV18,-,CASSRGLLRNIQYF
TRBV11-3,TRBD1,CASSLRQGTLTEAFF
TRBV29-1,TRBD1,CSVRTGGDEKLFF
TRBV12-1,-,CASSFSGAETQYF
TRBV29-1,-,CSVEVRGSYEQYF
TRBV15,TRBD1,CATSRVGQGNTGELFF
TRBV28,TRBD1,CASSPHSDRGETQYF
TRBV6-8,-,CASSDSPGLSTDTQYF
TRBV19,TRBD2,CASSIGDGGVNQETQYF
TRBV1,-,CASSPTAQPQHF
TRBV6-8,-,CVSSVPGANYGYTF
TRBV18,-,CASSPRPNNEQFF
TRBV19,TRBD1,CASTETGIYQPQHF
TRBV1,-,CASSQKKLRDPLKFTYEQYF
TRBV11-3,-,CASSYTGTIYEQYF
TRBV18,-,CASSPVRVFTEAFF
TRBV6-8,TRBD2,CASSDMDGGAKDTQYF
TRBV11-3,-,CASSLQGMENTEAFF
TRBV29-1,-,CSVGTGNSPLHF
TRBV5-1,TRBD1,CASSSGTGGGRKDTEAFF
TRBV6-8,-,CAGKGRKREKLFF
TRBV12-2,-,CATNPAGGTNEQFF
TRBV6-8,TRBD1,CASRGTGGGYSNQPQHF
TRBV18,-,CASSPLPGSNYGYTF
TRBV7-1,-,CASSFLSQTEAFF
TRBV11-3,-,CASSLEGGRGTDTQYF
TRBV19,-,CASSGLYTGELFF
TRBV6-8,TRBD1,CASSYVKRTGQNTGELFF
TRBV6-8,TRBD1,CAISGDRDGEQYF
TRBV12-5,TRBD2,CASRQRGSSYNEQFF
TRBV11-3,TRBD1,CASTRQYRGVYEQYF
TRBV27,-,CASSLSFSGANVLTF
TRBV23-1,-,CASSQGATGFETQYF
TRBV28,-,CASRLTGRSNYGYTF
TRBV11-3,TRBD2,CASSLDAASGGPSTDTQYF
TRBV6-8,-,CASSYSGGQGRMETQYF
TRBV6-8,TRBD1,CASSREGQGWSPLHF
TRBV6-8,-,CATEGVGAGELFF
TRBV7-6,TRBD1,CASSLKGGSTGELFF
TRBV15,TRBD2,CATSTDGGAFDNEQFF
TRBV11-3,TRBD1,CASSLETGVSNQPQHF
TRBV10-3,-,CAISESAGLTGELFF
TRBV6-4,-,CATTQSYEQYF
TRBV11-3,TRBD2,CASSLTSGGDIAKNIQYF
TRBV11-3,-,CASSPALPSGELFF
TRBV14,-,CASSQEIGGGDEQYF
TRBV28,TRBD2,CASREAGAGSYEQYF
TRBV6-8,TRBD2,CASMTRASGNQETQYF
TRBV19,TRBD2,CASSTGLAGEQYF
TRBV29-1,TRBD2,CSVLSAGTSWGSSYNEQFF
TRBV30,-,CAWGDTGLGQPQHF